This entry is about one T cell receptor beta chain. Its specificity is unknown. The CDR3 spans 13 residues. Trimming took 9 bases from V and 0 from J, leaving 6 bases between them. From germline, CDR1 is LNHDA and CDR2 SQIVND (reference sequence). These data originate in a study of CD8+ T cells in alopecia areata. Turning to the study itself: Those patients who were treated received oral tofacitinib, which was given at 5 to 10 mg twice daily for moderate-to-severe alopecia areata. Study-wide findings and caveats: Normal-skin resident alphabeta T cells also appear among scalp sample sequences.

Reverse transcribed after extraction, RNA yielded cDNA as the sequencing template. Using immunoSEQ multiplex PCR, the repertoire was profiled, and TCRdb retains in-frame clones only, with some absent. The sample carries 150,000 to 250,000 clones, over 45% recorded once. The treatment here: oral pan-JAK inhibitor, 5-10 mg twice daily. This clonotype originated in a human donor with alopecia areata. The source was CD4+ T cells sorted from blood, collected at week 24, from a patient treated with tofacitinib. J is TRBJ2-6 and V is TRBV19; D is ambiguous. The CDR3 nucleotides are TGTGCCAGCCTGCTCTCTGGGGCCAACGTCCTGACTTTC. The encoded protein is CASLLSGANVLTF.